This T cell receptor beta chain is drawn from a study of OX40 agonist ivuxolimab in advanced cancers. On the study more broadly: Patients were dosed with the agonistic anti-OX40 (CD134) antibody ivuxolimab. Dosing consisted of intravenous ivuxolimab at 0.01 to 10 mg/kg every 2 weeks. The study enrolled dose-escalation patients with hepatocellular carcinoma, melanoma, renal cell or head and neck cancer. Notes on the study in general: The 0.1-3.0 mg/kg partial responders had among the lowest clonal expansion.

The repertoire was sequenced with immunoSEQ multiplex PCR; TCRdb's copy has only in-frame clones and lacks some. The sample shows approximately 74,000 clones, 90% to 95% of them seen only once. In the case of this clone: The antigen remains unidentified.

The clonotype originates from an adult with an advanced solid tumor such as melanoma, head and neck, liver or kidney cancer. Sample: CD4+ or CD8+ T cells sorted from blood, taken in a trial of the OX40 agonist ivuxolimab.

DNA for the CDR3: TGTGCCACCAGCAGCGGAATTAGCGGAAACACCGGGGAGCTGTTTTTT. Translation gives CATSSGISGNTGELFF. The chain is built from TRBV15 and TRBJ2-2; D possibly corresponds to TRBD2 (6 bases). The germline gives CDR1 LNHNV, CDR2 YYDKDF (reference sequence). V dropped 3 bases and J dropped 2 bases, with 13 bases sitting between them. The CDR3 extends over 16 amino acids.